The TCR beta chain described here comes from a study of blood T cell repertoires in COVID-19. This clone showed up just a few times. The CDR3 is 14 amino acids. Trimming pared 5 bases from V and 10 bases from J, leaving 15 bases between. Germline V gene data show CDR1 as SGHNT and CDR2 as YENEEA. This table comes from immunoSEQ multiplex PCR, and its TCRdb copy is limited to in-frame clones, with some not included. Here the sample spans roughly 340,000 clones, 70% to 90% being singletons. The sample consisted of peripheral blood. The J gene is TRBJ1-6, the V gene TRBV11-3; D might be TRBD1 (6 bases). This TCR was sampled from a woman younger than 45 with COVID-19, enrolled during active disease. The CDR3 sequence is CASSNRVYGSPLHF. The CDR3 coding sequence is TGTGCCAGCAGCAACAGGGTATATGGATCACCCCTCCACTTT.